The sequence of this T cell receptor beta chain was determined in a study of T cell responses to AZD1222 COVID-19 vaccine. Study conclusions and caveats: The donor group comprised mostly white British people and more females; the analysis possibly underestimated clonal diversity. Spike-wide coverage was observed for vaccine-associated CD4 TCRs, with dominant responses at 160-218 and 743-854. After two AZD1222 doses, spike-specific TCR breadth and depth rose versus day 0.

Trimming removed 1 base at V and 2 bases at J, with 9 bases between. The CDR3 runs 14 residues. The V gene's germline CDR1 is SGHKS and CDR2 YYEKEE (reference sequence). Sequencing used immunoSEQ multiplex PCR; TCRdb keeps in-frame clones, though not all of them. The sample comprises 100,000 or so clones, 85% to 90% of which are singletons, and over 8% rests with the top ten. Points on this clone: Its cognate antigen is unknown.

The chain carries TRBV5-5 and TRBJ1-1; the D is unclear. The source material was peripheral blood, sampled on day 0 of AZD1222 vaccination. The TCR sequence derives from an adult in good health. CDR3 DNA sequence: TGTGCCAGCAGCTTGCTCGGGAGAAACACTGAAGCTTTCTTT. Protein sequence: CASSLLGRNTEAFF.